In this sample, the clone carrying this TCR beta chain turned up a few times. A second PCR of 7 to 11 cycles used a sample-barcoded 5' primer and a J-beta primer mix. TCRdb reanalysed the 5' RACE reads using MiXCR and keeps one entry per CDR3 protein. This table holds around 780,000 distinct CDR3 sequences, roughly 25% found once. The data were obtained in a study of blood T cells in healthy people across ages. Study-wide context: Per two T cells, template switching captured roughly one barcoded beta molecule.

CDR1 is LGHDT and CDR2 is YNNKEL in the germline V gene (reference sequence). This CDR3 is built from 15 residues. These same records also appear under a second study, on T cells of mothers and their children. From that second work: The TCR beta CDR3 read count exceeded 8.5 million for each mother and was approximately 3 million for each child. Whether pairs are related or unrelated, thymic selection shapes their TCR recombination output in much the same way.

This TCR came from a boy between 5 and 17 years old in good health. The chain employs TRBV3-1 and TRBJ2-5; 7 positions agree with TRBD2. The DNA end is a closer match to TRBJ2-7, so the J assignment may be wrong. Sequenced: blood. This CDR3 reads CASSQITGGPYEQYF. The CDR3 DNA follows: TGTGCCAGCAGCCAAATAACGGGGGGACCCTACGAGCAGTACTTC.